Detailed here is one T cell receptor (beta chain). What it binds is unknown. This sample was taken from a study of response to subunit inactivated influenza vaccine. This CDR3 has 15 residues. Trimming cost V 0 bases and J 1 base, with 6 bases left between them. Germline CDR1 LGHNA, CDR2 YNFKEQ. TCRdb re-called the RT-PCR reads with MiXCR, one entry per CDR3 protein. In the table there are approximately 500,000 distinct CDR3 sequences, 13% of which are singletons. Study conclusions and caveats: The authors put forward the suggestion that each seasonal influenza vaccination may bring in only a limited number of new T cells.

The sample consisted of PBMCs from blood, taken 40 to 50 days after vaccination. The chain recombines TRBV4-2 with TRBJ1-4; no definite D call. This receptor was taken from a man aged 50 or older who received an inactivated influenza vaccine. Here the CDR3 reads CASSQDLRTNEKLFF. The CDR3 DNA sequence: TGTGCCAGCAGCCAAGATCTGAGAACTAATGAAAAACTGTTTTTT.